Below, 9 T cell receptor beta chains from the same sample are listed, as sequenced in a study of T cell responses to AZD1222 COVID-19 vaccine. Data came from immunoSEQ multiplex PCR; TCRdb stores just in-frame clones and leaves some out. This sample has about 130,000 clones, with 86% found just once. The specimen was peripheral blood, collected on day 0 of AZD1222 vaccination. The receptors here all came from an adult in good health.

The chain carries TRBV12-2 and TRBJ2-5; the table's D call, TRBD1, has no DNA check behind it. TRBV12-2 is designated a pseudogene. This CDR3 has 14 amino acids. This chain's CDR3 is CASRCMAGKETQYF. The DNA for the CDR3 is TGTGCAAGTCGCTGTATGGCAGGAAAAGAGACCCAGTACTTC.

CDR3 sequence (DNA): TGTGCCAGCAGTTTAGTTCTTGGGAAGGGACGCTATGGCTACACCTTC. Protein: CASSLVLGKGRYGYTF. J is TRBJ1-2 and V is TRBV27, with a possible D match to TRBD1 (5 bases). The CDR3 covers 16 residues. V was cut by 2 bases and J by 4 bases, with 17 bases left in between. Germline-derived CDR1 and CDR2 are MNHEY and SMNVEV (reference sequence).

The chain has TRBV6-6 and TRBJ1-6; D gene uncertain. V was shortened by 2 bases and J by 10 bases, with 12 bases between the two germline ends. Germline assignment: CDR1 MNHNY and CDR2 SVGAGI (reference sequence). The CDR3 consists of 14 residues. CDR3 protein: CASSYTIRESPLHF. CDR3 nucleotides: TGTGCCAGCAGTTACACCATAAGGGAGTCACCCCTCCACTTT.

The genes are TRBV7-2 and TRBJ1-3, with D possibly matching TRBD1 (5 bases). Trimming stripped 2 bases from V and 3 bases from J, with 8 bases between. Germline V lookup: CDR1 SGHTA, CDR2 FQGNSA. The length of the CDR3 is 14 residues. In nucleotides, the CDR3 is TGTGCCAGCAGCTTACTGCAGGGTGGAAACACCATATATTTT. It codes for CASSLLQGGNTIYF. The complete variable domain, with remaining parts taken from reference TRBV7-2 and TRBJ1-3, reads GAGVSQSPSNKVTEKGKDVELRCDPISGHTALYWYRQSLGQGLEFLIYFQGNSAPDKSGLPSDRFSAERTGGSVSTLTIQRTQQEDSAVYLCASSLLQGGNTIYFGEGSWLTVV.

The genes are TRBV9 and TRBJ1-4, with 8 bases identical to TRBD1. Trimming at V came to 4 bases and at J to 6 bases, leaving 8 bases not matched to a gene. The length of the CDR3 is 15 residues. Germline CDR1 and CDR2: SGDLS and YYNGEE. The CDR3 sequence is CASSPTGTGDEKLFF. The DNA of the CDR3 is TGTGCCAGCAGCCCTACCGGGACAGGTGATGAAAAACTGTTTTTT.

This clone was recorded a few times. The CDR3 region has the DNA TGTGCCAGCAGCCTTCAGGGGTTCGATGGCTACACCTTC. It encodes CASSLQGFDGYTF. The V and J genes are TRBV11-2 and TRBJ1-2; perhaps TRBD1 as D (6 bases). Per germline, CDR1 SGHAT and CDR2 FQNNGV. V dropped 5 bases and J dropped 6 bases, with 13 bases sitting between them. This CDR3 comprises 13 residues. Combining the CDR3 with reference TRBV11-2 and TRBJ1-2 gives the whole variable domain EAGVAQSPRYKIIEKRQSVAFWCNPISGHATLYWYQQILGQGPKLLIQFQNNGVVDDSQLPKDRFSAERLKGVDSTLKIQPAKLEDSAVYLCASSLQGFDGYTFGSGTRLTVV.

The chain uses TRBV3-1 (or the pseudogene TRBV3-2) and TRBJ1-2; 9 positions agree with TRBD1. Germline assignment: CDR1 LGHDT and CDR2 YNNKEL (reference sequence). V gave up 1 base and J gave up 4 bases; unmatched junction bases: 19. This CDR3 contains 20 residues. The CDR3 spells CASSQVNTGTGSKGGYGYTF. The DNA for the CDR3 is TGTGCCAGCAGCCAAGTTAATACGGGGACAGGGTCAAAAGGGGGCTATGGCTACACCTTC.

V gene TRBV28 combines with J gene TRBJ1-2; D gene unclear. This CDR3 is built from 15 residues. Germline CDR1 MDHEN, CDR2 SYDVKM. V lost 7 bases to trimming and J lost 4 bases, with 19 bases between them. This CDR3 reads CASTPGGGTVYGYTF. The CDR3 DNA reads TGTGCCAGCACCCCCGGAGGAGGAACAGTCTATGGCTACACCTTC.

This rearrangement joins TRBV30 to TRBJ2-7; 9 nucleotides align to TRBD1. Germline CDR1 reads GTSNPN; CDR2 reads SVGIG (reference sequence). J gave up 5 bases and V 3 bases, and 8 bases lay outside the gene matches. The CDR3 runs to 14 residues. CDR3 in amino acids: CAWSKGGQGHEQYF. CDR3 DNA sequence: TGTGCCTGGAGCAAGGGGGGACAGGGCCACGAGCAGTACTTC.